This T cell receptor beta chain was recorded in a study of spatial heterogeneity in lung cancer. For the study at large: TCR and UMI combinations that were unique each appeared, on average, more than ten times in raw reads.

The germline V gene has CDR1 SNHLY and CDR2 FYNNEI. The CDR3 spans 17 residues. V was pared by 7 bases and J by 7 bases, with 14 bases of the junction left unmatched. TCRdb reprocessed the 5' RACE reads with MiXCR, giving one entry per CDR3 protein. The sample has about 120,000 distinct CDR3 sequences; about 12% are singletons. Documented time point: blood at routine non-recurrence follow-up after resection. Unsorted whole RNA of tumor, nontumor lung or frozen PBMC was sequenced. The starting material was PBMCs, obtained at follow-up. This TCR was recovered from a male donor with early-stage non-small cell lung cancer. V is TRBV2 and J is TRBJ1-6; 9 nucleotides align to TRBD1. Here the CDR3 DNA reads TGTGCCAGCATGAACTTTGACAGGGGGATGAGCAATTCACCCCTCCACTTT. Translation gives CASMNFDRGMSNSPLHF. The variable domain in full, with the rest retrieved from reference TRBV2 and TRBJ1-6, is EPEVTQTPSHQVTQMGQEVILRCVPISNHLYFYWYRQILGQKVEFLVSFYNNEISEKSEIFDDQFSVERPDGSNFTLKIRSTKLEDSAMYFCASMNFDRGMSNSPLHFGNGTRLTVT.